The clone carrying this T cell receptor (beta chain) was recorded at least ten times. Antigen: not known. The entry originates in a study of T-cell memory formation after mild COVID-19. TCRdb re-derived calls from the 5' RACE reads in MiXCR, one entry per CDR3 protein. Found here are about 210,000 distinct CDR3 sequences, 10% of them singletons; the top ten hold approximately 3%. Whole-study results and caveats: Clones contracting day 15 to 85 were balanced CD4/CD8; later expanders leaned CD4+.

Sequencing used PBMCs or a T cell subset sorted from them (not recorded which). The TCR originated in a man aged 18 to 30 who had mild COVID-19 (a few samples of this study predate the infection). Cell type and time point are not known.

CDR3 sequence (DNA): TGCGCCAGCAGCCTCGGCTACCCGAACACCGGGGAGCTGTTTTTT. Translation gives CASSLGYPNTGELFF. V usage is TRBV4-3 and J usage is TRBJ2-2; D not certain. The V gene's germline CDR1 is LGHNA and CDR2 YSLEER. The CDR3 length is 15 residues. V was clipped by 4 bases and J by 0 bases, with 9 bases between them.